These 28 T cell receptor beta chains share one sample of origin, sequenced in a study of shared clonotypes between healthy human individuals. TCRdb's table, derived via immunoSEQ multiplex PCR, lists solely in-frame clones and lacks some. The sample has under 2,500,000 clones; almost 96% are singletons. Material: naive CD4+ T cells sorted from blood. Regarding subset: CD45RA+ positively selected. Every receptor here comes from a young man in good health.

This sequence joins TRBV27 and TRBJ2-1; perhaps TRBD2 as D (5 bases). V was pared by 1 base and J by 6 bases, with 10 bases between. The CDR3 extends over 14 amino acids. Looked up from germline, CDR1 is MNHEY and CDR2 is SMNVEV (reference sequence). The CDR3: CASSLFLGVNEQFF. DNA for the CDR3: TGTGCCAGCAGTTTATTCCTCGGGGTCAATGAGCAGTTCTTC.

This sequence joins TRBV6-5 and TRBJ1-4, with D maybe TRBD1 (5 bases). V lost 5 bases to trimming and J lost 8 bases, with 15 bases between them. This CDR3 comprises 14 residues. Germline-derived CDR1 and CDR2 are MNHEY and SVGAGI. The CDR3 nucleotides are TGTGCCAGCAGTGCCTCAGGGTTTGGGGAAAAACTGTTTTTT. Translating gives CASSASGFGEKLFF.

V gene TRBV19 combines with J gene TRBJ1-1; TRBD1 might be the D (5 bases). Germline values: CDR1 LNHDA, CDR2 SQIVND (reference sequence). The CDR3 is 14 amino acids. V lost 6 bases and J lost 1, with 12 bases in between. The CDR3 nucleotides are TGTGCCAGTAGCCCCTTTGGACAGAACACTGAAGCTTTCTTT. It translates to CASSPFGQNTEAFF.

The chain is built from TRBV19 and TRBJ1-3; D is unclear. This CDR3 is built from 14 residues. V gave up 7 bases and J gave up 3 bases, with 13 bases separating them. Germline CDR1 and CDR2: LNHDA and SQIVND (reference sequence). Written as DNA, the CDR3 is TGTGCCAGTATCGCGGCCAGGAATGGAAACACCATATATTTT. Its translation: CASIAARNGNTIYF.

V usage is TRBV10-3 and J usage is TRBJ2-7; 12 positions agree with TRBD1. The CDR3 spans 15 residues. Germline-derived CDR1 and CDR2 are ENHRY and SYGVKD. Trimming cost V 3 bases and J 9 bases; bases outside gene matches: 9. CDR3 sequence: CAISEAEGTGGRQYF. The CDR3 coding sequence is TGTGCCATCAGTGAAGCCGAGGGGACAGGGGGCAGGCAGTACTTC.

This sequence joins TRBV6-1 and TRBJ1-1, with 9 bases that match TRBD1. The V segment lost 8 bases and the J segment 4 bases; nucleotides outside the gene matches: 5. The CDR3 has 13 residues. Germline-derived CDR1 and CDR2 are MNHNS and SASEGT. The CDR3 reads CASSGQGFTEAFF. The CDR3 DNA reads TGTGCCAGCTCGGGACAGGGTTTCACTGAAGCTTTCTTT.

This clone was recorded only once. The sample contains more than one DNA sequence encoding this CDR3. The chain links TRBV5-1 to TRBJ1-2; D unclear. Germline loops: CDR1 SGHRS, CDR2 YFSETQ. CDR3 length: 13 amino acids. V lost 0 bases, J lost 0 bases, and 3 bases lay in between. The CDR3 DNA reads as TGCGCCAGCAGCTTGGATCCTAACTATGGCTACACCTTC. This translates into CASSLDPNYGYTF.

The chain employs TRBV7-3 and TRBJ2-5; TRBD2 matches at 10 bases. CDR1 is SGHTA and CDR2 is FQGTGA in the germline V gene. The junction had 5 bases not matched to a gene; V was cut back by 8 bases and J by 5 bases. The CDR3 covers 13 residues. The CDR3 DNA is TGTGCCAGCTCTAGCGGGGGTGGCGAGACCCAGTACTTC. The encoded protein is CASSSGGGETQYF. Combining the CDR3 with reference TRBV7-3 and TRBJ2-5 gives the whole variable domain GAGVSQTPSNKVTEKGKYVELRCDPISGHTALYWYRQSLGQGPEFLIYFQGTGAADDSGLPNDRFFAVRPEGSVSTLKIQRTERGDSAVYLCASSSGGGETQYFGPGTRLLVL.

For this clone: Other DNA sequences in this sample translate to the same CDR3. This chain links TRBV30 with TRBJ1-1, with D tentatively TRBD1 (5 bases). V was cut by 5 bases and J by 1 base, with 11 bases left in between. This CDR3 has 13 amino acids. Germline V gene lookup returns CDR1 GTSNPN and CDR2 SVGIG (reference sequence). For the CDR3, the DNA is TGTGCCTGGTCGTCAACAGGGAACACTGAAGCTTTCTTT. Protein product: CAWSSTGNTEAFF.

The gene calls are TRBV19 and TRBJ1-2, with a weak D call TRBD1 (6 bases). The CDR3 loop spans 16 amino acids. The germline gives CDR1 LNHDA, CDR2 SQIVND (reference sequence). V was pared by 0 bases and J by 4 bases, with 15 bases between. CDR3: CASSIEGSTGPYGYTF. The CDR3 nucleotides read TGTGCCAGTAGTATAGAGGGGTCGACAGGACCCTATGGCTACACCTTC.

The rearrangement links TRBV9 to TRBJ2-5, with 11 bases aligning to TRBD2. The CDR3 contains 15 residues. V lost 3 bases, J lost 2 bases, and 3 bases stayed unmatched. Per germline, CDR1 SGDLS and CDR2 YYNGEE. CDR3: CASSDLAGGQETQYF. CDR3 nucleotides: TGTGCCAGCAGCGACTTAGCGGGGGGGCAAGAGACCCAGTACTTC.

This rearrangement joins TRBV6-5 to TRBJ1-1, with D possibly being TRBD1 (5 bases). CDR3 length equals 13 residues. Germline CDR1 MNHEY, CDR2 SVGAGI. Trimming cost V 6 bases and J 1 base, with 9 bases left between them. In nucleotides, the CDR3 is TGTGCCAGCAGCTTCGACAGGAACACTGAAGCTTTCTTT. The encoded protein is CASSFDRNTEAFF.

In regard to this clone: Different DNA sequences within this sample yield the same CDR3. The rearrangement links TRBV6-5 to TRBJ2-1, with D uncertain. Germline CDR1 MNHEY, CDR2 SVGAGI. The length of the CDR3 is 12 residues. Trimming stripped 5 bases from V and 6 bases from J, with 8 bases between. The CDR3 DNA sequence: TGTGCCAGCAGTCGGGCAGGCAATGAGCAGTTCTTC. As protein: CASSRAGNEQFF.

The chain is built from TRBV9 and TRBJ1-1; D ambiguous. CDR1 is SGDLS and CDR2 is YYNGEE in the germline V gene. Trimming cost V 0 bases and J 0 bases, with 9 bases left between them. This CDR3 region has 15 residues. The chain's CDR3 is CASSVAPTLNTEAFF. The CDR3 nucleotides read TGTGCCAGCAGCGTAGCACCGACGTTGAACACTGAAGCTTTCTTT.

The genes are TRBV15 and TRBJ2-3; D is uncertain. CDR1 LNHNV and CDR2 YYDKDF come from the germline V gene (reference sequence). CDR3 size: 12 residues. Trimming removed 5 bases at V and 4 bases at J, with 7 bases between. In DNA form, the CDR3 reads TGTGCCACCAGCCGCGCGTCAGATACGCAGTATTTT. It codes for CATSRASDTQYF.

The chain uses TRBV6-1 and TRBJ1-3, with D possibly matching TRBD1 (5 bases). The CDR3 length is 14 residues. Germline CDR1 MNHNS, CDR2 SASEGT. Trimming took 8 bases from V and 4 from J, leaving 15 bases between them. CDR3 nucleotide sequence: TGTGCCAGCGGACCCGGGACGAGCGGAAACACCATATATTTT. It yields the protein CASGPGTSGNTIYF.

The CDR3 loop reads CASSWGGRETQYF. CDR3 in DNA: TGTGCCAGCAGCTGGGGCGGGAGAGAGACCCAGTACTTC. This chain links TRBV7-8 with TRBJ2-5; 7 bases agree with TRBD2. CDR3 size: 13 residues. The germline V gene encodes CDR1 SGHVS and CDR2 FQNEAQ. Unmatched junction bases numbered 3, after V lost 4 bases and J lost 4 bases.

The chain recombines TRBV25-1 with TRBJ2-5, with TRBD2 matching 8 bases. Germline V CDR1 and CDR2: MGHDK, SYGVNS. This CDR3 contains 14 residues. V was pared by 4 bases and J by 4 bases, with 5 bases of the junction left unmatched. The CDR3 DNA sequence: TGTGCCAGCAGTGCCGGGGGGGGAGGAGAGACCCAGTACTTC. It specifies CASSAGGGGETQYF.

The CDR3 bases are TGTGCCAGCTCACTAGCGCAAACATACTCCTACGAGCAGTACTTC. It specifies CASSLAQTYSYEQYF. The chain is built from TRBV18 and TRBJ2-7; perhaps TRBD2 as D (5 bases). This CDR3 has 15 residues. Germline values: CDR1 KGHSH, CDR2 LQKENI. V dropped 4 bases and J dropped 0 bases, with 13 bases sitting between them.

The chain joins TRBV7-8 to TRBJ2-5; a weak D match, TRBD1 (6 bases). The germline V and J ends were trimmed by 3 bases and 2 bases, with 10 bases remaining between them. The CDR3 consists of 14 residues. The germline gives CDR1 SGHVS, CDR2 FQNEAQ. The CDR3 here is CASSFWDTQETQYF. The CDR3 bases are TGTGCCAGCAGCTTCTGGGACACTCAAGAGACCCAGTACTTC.

This clone is a singleton in its sample. The rearrangement joins TRBV6-5 to TRBJ1-1; D is undetermined. V lost 8 bases and J lost 4, with 11 bases in between. The germline V gene has CDR1 MNHEY and CDR2 SVGAGI. The CDR3 runs 12 residues. The CDR3 DNA follows: TGTGCCAGCTTTGAGACATTCACTGAAGCTTTCTTT. It specifies CASFETFTEAFF.

The rearrangement links TRBV15 to TRBJ2-7, with D possibly TRBD2 on 5 matching bases. The length of the CDR3 is 15 residues. With 0 bases removed from V and 6 bases from J, the gap between germline ends came to 15 bases. Germline CDR1 reads LNHNV; CDR2 reads YYDKDF (reference sequence). The CDR3 loop is CATSRDRGGVGEQYF. The CDR3 DNA reads as TGTGCCACCAGCAGAGATCGTGGAGGTGTGGGCGAGCAGTACTTC.

Comments on this clone: This same CDR3 is encoded by further DNA sequences in the sample. The gene calls are TRBV18 and TRBJ1-1; no definite D call. The germline CDR1 and CDR2 sequences are KGHSH and LQKENI. The CDR3 runs to 14 residues. Deletions cut 3 bases from V and 0 bases from J, with 8 bases between. The CDR3 sequence: CASSPSGLNTEAFF. DNA for the CDR3: TGTGCCAGCTCACCGAGCGGATTGAACACTGAAGCTTTCTTT.

The rearrangement links TRBV4-1 to TRBJ1-6; D perhaps matches TRBD1 (6 bases). CDR3 length: 13 amino acids. Germline V lookup: CDR1 MGHRA, CDR2 YSYEKL. The ends were cut back, 5 bases at V and 10 bases at J, with 12 bases in the middle. DNA of the CDR3: TGCGCCAGCAGCGTGGGGGCGGGCTCACCCCTCCACTTT. This codes for CASSVGAGSPLHF.

This rearrangement joins TRBV4-1 to TRBJ1-5; TRBD1 matches 8 bases. The CDR3 covers 14 residues. Germline assignment: CDR1 MGHRA and CDR2 YSYEKL. The junction had 2 bases not matched to a gene; V was cut back by 0 bases and J by 7 bases. The CDR3 spells CASSQEGQAQPQHF. CDR3 nucleotides: TGCGCCAGCAGCCAAGAGGGACAGGCCCAGCCCCAGCATTTT.

As to this clone: The same CDR3 can be traced to other DNA sequences in this sample. The chain employs TRBV7-2 and TRBJ2-2; no clear D. V was trimmed by 1 base and J by 1 base, leaving 7 bases between them. The germline CDR1 and CDR2 sequences are SGHTA and FQGNSA. This CDR3 has 15 amino acids. The CDR3 region is CASSLGGVNTGELFF. In nucleotides, the CDR3 is TGTGCCAGCAGCTTAGGTGGAGTGAACACCGGGGAGCTGTTTTTT.

The chain joins TRBV19 to TRBJ1-5; no clear D gene. V gave up 2 bases and J gave up 0 bases, with 5 bases separating them. The CDR3 totals 14 residues. Germline V gene sequence: CDR1 LNHDA, CDR2 SQIVND (reference sequence). Here the CDR3 reads CASSILSSNQPQHF. For the CDR3, the DNA is TGTGCCAGTAGTATACTCAGTAGCAATCAGCCCCAGCATTTT.

The chain combines TRBV29-1 with TRBJ2-3; 8 bases align to TRBD1. This CDR3 spans 14 amino acids. The junction had 10 bases not matched to a gene; V was cut back by 3 bases and J by 8 bases. The germline CDR1 and CDR2 sequences are SQVTM and ANQGSEA. In DNA, the CDR3 is TGCAGCGTTGACGGGCAGGGGGCACCAGGTACGCAGTATTTT. Its translation: CSVDGQGAPGTQYF.